This TCR beta chain came from a study of blood T cell repertoires in COVID-19. The wider study: The samples span acute and convalescent COVID-19 from the United States, Italy and Spain.

In germline, CDR1 is SGHRS, CDR2 YFSETQ. This CDR3 is built from 15 residues. V dropped 4 bases and J dropped 3; count of bases not matched to a gene: 7. Generated by immunoSEQ multiplex PCR, the TCRdb table keeps only in-frame clones and is missing some. The table includes approximately 300,000 clones, approximately 92% detected once. Sequenced material: peripheral blood. This receptor was obtained from a woman aged 25-40 years with COVID-19, enrolled during active disease. V usage is TRBV5-1 and J usage is TRBJ2-3; the match to TRBD1 covers 8 bases. The CDR3 spells CASSQMTGVTDTQYF. CDR3 sequence (DNA): TGCGCCAGCAGCCAAATGACAGGGGTGACAGATACGCAGTATTTT.